These 24 T cell receptor beta chains came from one sample sequenced in a study of CD8 T cells in ankylosing spondylitis. Regarding the study as a whole: Seemingly characteristic of ankylosing spondylitis blood was a TCR beta motif consisting of 7 or 8 highly homologous variants.

For these TCRs, the target antigens are not known. TCRdb re-called the 5' RACE reads with MiXCR, one entry per CDR3 protein. The profile shows over 700,000 distinct CDR3 sequences, over 15% of them singletons. Sequences were obtained from blood, either unsorted or a sorted T cell fraction (not recorded which). The receptors were sampled from a male donor with ankylosing spondylitis.

This clonotype was counted a few times. The chain recombines TRBV10-3 with TRBJ2-7; D unresolved. Trimming cost V 0 bases and J 0 bases, with 12 bases left between them. The CDR3 has 16 amino acids. CDR1 is ENHRY, CDR2 SYGVKD, per germline. CDR3 amino acids: CAISESGKKSSYEQYF. The CDR3 DNA sequence: TGTGCCATCAGTGAGTCGGGCAAGAAGAGCTCCTACGAGCAGTACTTC.

This clonotype was seen more than once but under ten times. This rearrangement joins TRBV7-3 to TRBJ2-2; D call uncertain. V lost 5 bases to trimming and J lost 6 bases, with 13 bases between them. The germline V gene has CDR1 SGHTA and CDR2 FQGTGA. There are 14 residues in the CDR3. This CDR3 reads CASSLEGLSGELFF. CDR3 bases: TGTGCCAGCAGCCTCGAAGGGCTTTCCGGGGAGCTGTTTTTT.

This clonotype has more than one count but fewer than ten. The genes are TRBV7-2 and TRBJ2-5; unclear D gene. Trimming shortened V by 1 base and J by 5 bases, and 11 bases separated the two germline ends. The CDR3 contains 14 residues. Per the germline V gene, CDR1 is SGHTA and CDR2 is FQGNSA. CDR3 in amino acids: CASSLEFGDETQYF. CDR3 nucleotides: TGTGCCAGCAGCTTAGAGTTTGGAGATGAGACCCAGTACTTC.

This clonotype showed up many times. The genes are TRBV20-1 and TRBJ2-7, with 7 bases identical to TRBD1. The CDR3 contains 13 residues. V lost 6 bases and J lost 9; bases outside the gene matches: 14. Germline-derived CDR1 and CDR2 are DFQATT and SNEGSKA (reference sequence). CDR3 amino acids: CSARTGETLSQYF. The CDR3 bases are TGCAGTGCGCGGACAGGCGAAACCTTGTCGCAGTACTTC.

This clonotype was seen only a few times. This chain joins TRBV5-1 and TRBJ1-1, with D hard to call. The V gene lost 0 bases and the J gene lost 0 bases, with 12 bases spanning the gap. There are 16 residues in the CDR3. Per the germline V gene, CDR1 is SGHRS and CDR2 is YFSETQ. CDR3 loop: CASSLVPATMNTEAFF. Written as DNA, the CDR3 is TGCGCCAGCAGCTTGGTCCCAGCAACGATGAACACTGAAGCTTTCTTT. The entire variable domain, with the rest obtained from reference TRBV5-1 and TRBJ1-1, is as follows: KAGVTQTPRYLIKTRGQQVTLSCSPISGHRSVSWYQQTPGQGLQFLFEYFSETQRNKGNFPGRFSGRQFSNSRSEMNVSTLELGDSALYLCASSLVPATMNTEAFFGQGTRLTVV.

The chain recombines TRBV4-1 with TRBJ1-4; a weak D match, TRBD1 (6 bases). Germline V gene lookup returns CDR1 MGHRA and CDR2 YSYEKL. The CDR3 spans 15 residues. V was pared by 4 bases and J by 4 bases, with 13 bases between. In DNA, the CDR3 is TGCGCCAGCAGCCCCTTGGCAGGGGATAATGAAAAACTGTTTTTT. Translation gives CASSPLAGDNEKLFF.

In DNA, the CDR3 is TGCAGCGTTGTGGGGACAGATAACTACGAGCAGTACTTC. This translates into CSVVGTDNYEQYF. The rearrangement uses TRBV29-1 and TRBJ2-7, with 7 bases that match TRBD1. The CDR3 is made up of 13 amino acids. Trimming took 4 bases from V and 3 from J; bases not matched to a gene: 6. The germline gives CDR1 SQVTM, CDR2 ANQGSEA.

The genes are TRBV2 and TRBJ2-2, with D possibly matching TRBD1 (7 bases). CDR1 and CDR2 (germline): SNHLY, FYNNEI. V was cut by 11 bases and J by 4 bases, with 23 bases left in between. CDR3 length equals 16 residues. The chain's CDR3 is CAGYPGGTKITGELFF. For the CDR3, the DNA is TGTGCCGGGTACCCAGGGGGGACCAAAATCACCGGGGAGCTGTTTTTT.

The CDR3 nucleotides read TGCAGTGCTAGAGGGGTTGGGAGTCGACCATCCTACGAGCAGTACTTC. Amino acids: CSARGVGSRPSYEQYF. V and J are TRBV20-1 and TRBJ2-7, with D tentatively TRBD2 (5 bases). Germline CDR1 reads DFQATT; CDR2 reads SNEGSKA (reference sequence). The CDR3 has 16 amino acids. Trimming shortened V by 1 base and J by 1 base, and 17 bases separated the two germline ends.

This clonotype was picked up a small number of times. The chain carries TRBV20-1 and TRBJ2-7; D gene uncertain. The CDR3 length is 15 residues. CDR1 and CDR2 from the germline V gene are DFQATT and SNEGSKA (reference sequence). V lost 0 bases and J lost 2, with 14 bases in between. CDR3 nucleotides: TGCAGTGCTAGAGACCTGAGGACGGATGCCTACGAGCAGTACTTC. It yields the protein CSARDLRTDAYEQYF.

The V and J genes are TRBV20-1 and TRBJ1-2; unclear D gene. Trimming pared 3 bases from V and 4 bases from J, leaving 6 bases between. Germline values: CDR1 DFQATT, CDR2 SNEGSKA (reference sequence). The CDR3 length is 11 residues. CDR3 nucleotide sequence: TGCAGTGCTAGGGACTTCTATGGCTACACCTTC. Amino acid sequence: CSARDFYGYTF.

The CDR3 DNA sequence: TGTGCCAGCAGCCAGACACCCTATAGCAATCAGCCCCAGCATTTT. Translation: CASSQTPYSNQPQHF. The rearrangement joins TRBV6-1 to TRBJ1-5; D gene uncertain. V was pared by 6 bases and J by 0 bases, with 12 bases between. CDR1 MNHNS and CDR2 SASEGT come from the germline V gene. The CDR3 length is 15 residues.

This clonotype has a count of ten or more. V and J are TRBV5-6 and TRBJ2-3; 7 bases line up with TRBD2. CDR1 and CDR2 (germline): SGHDT, YYEEEE. V trimming: 3 bases; J trimming: 2 bases; junction bases outside the gene matches: 6. This CDR3 contains 15 residues. The CDR3 sequence: CASSYRDYLTDTQYF. The CDR3 bases are TGTGCCAGCAGCTACCGGGACTATCTCACAGATACGCAGTATTTT.

The rearrangement joins TRBV4-1 to TRBJ2-3, with D uncertain. Germline V lookup: CDR1 MGHRA, CDR2 YSYEKL. The CDR3 consists of 17 residues. Between the trimmed V and J ends, which lost 0 bases and 4 bases, there was a span of 17 bases. In DNA, the CDR3 is TGCGCCAGCAGCCAAGATCTATGGCTACGAAGGGCAGATACGCAGTATTTT. It encodes CASSQDLWLRRADTQYF.

This clonotype was recorded only once. The genes are TRBV12-3 or TRBV12-4 and TRBJ1-2; 7 nucleotides align to TRBD1. With 0 bases clipped from V and 3 bases from J, the junction kept 4 bases outside the gene matches. CDR3 length: 15 residues. CDR3 region: CASSLARGQDYGYTF. In nucleotides, the CDR3 is TGTGCCAGCAGTTTAGCGCGAGGACAGGACTATGGCTACACCTTC.

This clonotype was observed a handful of times. The rearrangement uses TRBV5-4 and TRBJ2-5, with TRBD2 identical over 12 bases. Germline CDR1 SGHNT, CDR2 YYREEE (reference sequence). The CDR3 is made up of 21 amino acids. With 2 bases clipped from V and 2 bases from J, the junction kept 19 bases outside the gene matches. CDR3 DNA sequence: TGTGCCAGCAGCTTCTACAGCCCACAGACTAGCGGGAGTCGGCGGCAAGAGACCCAGTACTTC. This encodes CASSFYSPQTSGSRRQETQYF.

This clonotype was seen a few times. This chain uses TRBV11-2 with TRBJ2-1, with a possible D match to TRBD2 (6 bases). Trimming stripped 5 bases from V and 1 base from J, with 12 bases between. CDR1 SGHAT and CDR2 FQNNGV come from the germline V gene. This CDR3 region has 15 residues. As DNA, the CDR3 is TGTGCCAGCAGCGATAGCGGCACTTCCTACAATGAGCAGTTCTTC. Its protein is CASSDSGTSYNEQFF.

The V call is TRBV7-9, the J call TRBJ1-2, with 7 bases fitting TRBD1. V shed 0 bases, J shed 3 bases, and the junction held 4 bases outside the gene matches. Germline loops: CDR1 SEHNR, CDR2 FQNEAQ (reference sequence). The CDR3 covers 15 residues. For the CDR3, the DNA is TGTGCCAGCAGCTTAGCTAGGGACAGCGACTATGGCTACACCTTC. It specifies CASSLARDSDYGYTF.

This clonotype was counted ten times or more. This chain uses TRBV5-1 with TRBJ1-2; D remains ambiguous. The CDR3 covers 15 residues. Germline V lookup: CDR1 SGHRS, CDR2 YFSETQ. Trimming took 0 bases from V and 6 from J, leaving 15 bases between them. The CDR3 here is CASSLERRASNGYTF. Written as DNA, the CDR3 is TGCGCCAGCAGCTTGGAGAGGCGGGCATCCAATGGCTACACCTTC.

This clonotype was observed a handful of times. The V and J genes are TRBV6-4 and TRBJ2-2; D tentatively reads TRBD1 or TRBD2 (6 bases each). Germline V gene lookup returns CDR1 MRHNA and CDR2 SNTAGT. CDR3 length equals 14 residues. With 5 bases removed from V and 4 bases from J, the gap between germline ends came to 11 bases. In nucleotides, the CDR3 is TGTGCCAGCAGTTCGGGGGCATTCACCGGGGAGCTGTTTTTT. Translation gives CASSSGAFTGELFF.

The rearrangement uses TRBV7-2 and TRBJ2-3; 7 bases are a match to TRBD2. Unmatched junction bases numbered 7, after V lost 0 bases and J lost 4 bases. Germline CDR1 reads SGHTA; CDR2 reads FQGNSA. The CDR3 has 16 residues. CDR3 region: CASSLASGGGPDTQYF. The CDR3 DNA reads TGTGCCAGCAGCTTAGCTTCGGGAGGAGGACCAGATACGCAGTATTTT.

The chain employs TRBV7-9 and TRBJ2-3, with 7 bases that match TRBD2. This CDR3 spans 16 amino acids. The germline CDR1 and CDR2 sequences are SEHNR and FQNEAQ (reference sequence). The ends lost 0 bases at V and 4 bases at J; junction bases unmatched: 7. As DNA, the CDR3 is TGTGCCAGCAGCTTAGCGGTAACTAGCGACCCAGATACGCAGTATTTT. This codes for CASSLAVTSDPDTQYF.

The chain links TRBV7-2 to TRBJ2-1; 14 positions match TRBD2. This CDR3 region has 14 residues. The V segment lost 6 bases and the J segment 6 bases; nucleotides outside the gene matches: 1. CDR1 is SGHTA and CDR2 is FQGNSA in the germline V gene. CDR3 protein: CASRGTSGSNEQFF. DNA for the CDR3: TGTGCCAGCAGAGGGACTAGCGGGAGCAATGAGCAGTTCTTC.

The chain carries TRBV5-1 and TRBJ2-5; tentatively, D is TRBD1 (6 bases). The CDR3 covers 16 residues. CDR1 is SGHRS and CDR2 is YFSETQ in the germline V gene. V dropped 3 bases and J dropped 2 bases, with 17 bases sitting between them. CDR3 nucleotide sequence: TGCGCCAGCAGCTCCAGATCTACAGACAGGCAAGAGACCCAGTACTTC. It codes for CASSSRSTDRQETQYF.